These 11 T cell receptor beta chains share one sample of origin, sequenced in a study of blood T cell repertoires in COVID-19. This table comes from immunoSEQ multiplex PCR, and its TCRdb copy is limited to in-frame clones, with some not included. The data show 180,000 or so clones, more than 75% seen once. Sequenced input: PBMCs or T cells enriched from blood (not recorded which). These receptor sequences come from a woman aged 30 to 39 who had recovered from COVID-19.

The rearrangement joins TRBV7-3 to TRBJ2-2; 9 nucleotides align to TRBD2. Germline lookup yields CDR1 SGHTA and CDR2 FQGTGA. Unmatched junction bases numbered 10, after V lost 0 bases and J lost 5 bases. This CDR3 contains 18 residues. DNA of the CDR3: TGTGCCAGCAGCTTAACCCCCGGGACTAGCACGAGGACCGGGGAGCTGTTTTTT. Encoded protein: CASSLTPGTSTRTGELFF.

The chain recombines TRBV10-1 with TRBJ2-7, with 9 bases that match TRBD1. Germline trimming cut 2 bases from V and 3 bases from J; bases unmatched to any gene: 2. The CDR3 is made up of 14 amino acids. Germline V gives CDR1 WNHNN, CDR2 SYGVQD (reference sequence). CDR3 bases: TGCGCCAGCAGTGAGGGGACAGGGCTCTACGAGCAGTACTTC. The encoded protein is CASSEGTGLYEQYF.

CDR3 nucleotide sequence: TGTGCCAGCAGTGACCGACAGGTCGACACTGAAGCTTTCTTT. The encoded protein is CASSDRQVDTEAFF. This chain links TRBV25-1 with TRBJ1-1, with D perhaps matching TRBD1 (6 bases). Trimming removed 3 bases at V and 3 bases at J, with 11 bases between. The CDR3 contains 14 residues. Germline V gene lookup returns CDR1 MGHDK and CDR2 SYGVNS.

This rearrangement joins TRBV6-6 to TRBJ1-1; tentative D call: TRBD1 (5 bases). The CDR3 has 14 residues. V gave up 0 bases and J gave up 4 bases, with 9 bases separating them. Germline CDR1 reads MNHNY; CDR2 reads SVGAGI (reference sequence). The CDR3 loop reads CASSYSGPVTEAFF. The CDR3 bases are TGTGCCAGCAGTTACTCGGGGCCGGTCACTGAAGCTTTCTTT.

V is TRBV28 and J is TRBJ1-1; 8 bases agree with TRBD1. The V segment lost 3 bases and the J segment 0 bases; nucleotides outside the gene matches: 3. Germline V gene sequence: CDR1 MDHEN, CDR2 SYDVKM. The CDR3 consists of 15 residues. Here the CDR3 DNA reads TGTGCCAGCAGTTTCCAGGGGGCTATGAACACTGAAGCTTTCTTT. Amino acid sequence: CASSFQGAMNTEAFF.

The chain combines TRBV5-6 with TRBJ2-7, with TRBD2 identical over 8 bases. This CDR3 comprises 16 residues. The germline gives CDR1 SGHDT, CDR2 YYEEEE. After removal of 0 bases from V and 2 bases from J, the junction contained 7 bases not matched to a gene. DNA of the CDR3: TGTGCCAGCAGCTTGGCCGGTACTAGCGGTACCTACGAGCAGTACTTC. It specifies CASSLAGTSGTYEQYF.

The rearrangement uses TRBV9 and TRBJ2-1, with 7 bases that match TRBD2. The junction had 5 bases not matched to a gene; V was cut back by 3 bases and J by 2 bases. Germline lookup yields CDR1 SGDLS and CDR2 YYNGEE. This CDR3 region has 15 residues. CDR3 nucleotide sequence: TGTGCCAGCAGCGCTGGGGAGGGTCCCTACAATGAGCAGTTCTTC. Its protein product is CASSAGEGPYNEQFF.

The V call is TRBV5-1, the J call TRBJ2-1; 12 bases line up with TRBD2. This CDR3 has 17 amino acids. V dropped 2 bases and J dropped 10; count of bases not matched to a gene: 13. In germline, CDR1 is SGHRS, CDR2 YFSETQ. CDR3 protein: CASSLTDLAGGPQEQFF. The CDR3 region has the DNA TGCGCCAGCAGCTTAACGGACCTAGCGGGAGGGCCGCAAGAGCAGTTCTTC.

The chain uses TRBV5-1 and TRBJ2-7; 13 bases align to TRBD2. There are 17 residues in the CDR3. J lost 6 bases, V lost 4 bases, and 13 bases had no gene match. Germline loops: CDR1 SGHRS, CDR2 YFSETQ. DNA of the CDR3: TGCGCCAGCAGCCCTGAAGGACTAGCGGGAGTGATCGGCGAGCAGTACTTC. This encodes CASSPEGLAGVIGEQYF.

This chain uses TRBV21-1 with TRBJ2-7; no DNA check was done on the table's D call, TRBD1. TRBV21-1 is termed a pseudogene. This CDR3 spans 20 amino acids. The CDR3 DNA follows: TGTGCCAGCAGCAAAGTTGGAAGTGGTTGGGGGACAGGGGGACCCTACGAGCAGTACTTC. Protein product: CASSKVGSGWGTGGPYEQYF.

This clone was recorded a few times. The CDR3 DNA is TGTGCCAGCAGCCCCCAGGGGGGACAGGGGAGGAATGAGCAGTTCTTC. It encodes CASSPQGGQGRNEQFF. This chain joins TRBV11-3 and TRBJ2-1; 10 bases line up with TRBD1. CDR1 and CDR2 (germline): SGHNT, YENEEA. The CDR3 is 16 amino acids. Trimming at V came to 5 bases and at J to 7 bases, leaving 11 bases not matched to a gene.